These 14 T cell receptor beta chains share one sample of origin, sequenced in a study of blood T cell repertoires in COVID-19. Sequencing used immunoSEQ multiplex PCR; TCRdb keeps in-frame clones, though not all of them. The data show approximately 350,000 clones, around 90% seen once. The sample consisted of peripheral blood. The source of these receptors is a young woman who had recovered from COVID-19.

The CDR3 loop is CAIGRGGRNTEAFF. The CDR3 coding sequence is TGTGCTATAGGGAGGGGCGGTAGGAACACTGAAGCTTTCTTT. V and J are TRBV6-5 and TRBJ1-1, with TRBD1 as a possible D gene (5 bases). CDR3 length: 14 residues. CDR1 is MNHEY and CDR2 is SVGAGI in the germline V gene.

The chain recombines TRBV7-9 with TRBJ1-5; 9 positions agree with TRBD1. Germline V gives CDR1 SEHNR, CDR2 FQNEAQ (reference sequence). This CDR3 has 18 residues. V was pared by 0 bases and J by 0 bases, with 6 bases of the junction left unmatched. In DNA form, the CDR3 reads TGTGCCAGCAGCTTAGCTCGGTTGGGACAGGGTAGCAATCAGCCCCAGCATTTT. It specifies CASSLARLGQGSNQPQHF.

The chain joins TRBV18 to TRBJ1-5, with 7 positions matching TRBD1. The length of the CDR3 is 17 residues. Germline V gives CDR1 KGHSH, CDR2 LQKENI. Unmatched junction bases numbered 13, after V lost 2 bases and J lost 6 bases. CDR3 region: CASSPDHSGQGGQPQHF. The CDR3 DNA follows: TGTGCCAGCTCACCAGATCACTCGGGGCAGGGGGGTCAGCCCCAGCATTTT.

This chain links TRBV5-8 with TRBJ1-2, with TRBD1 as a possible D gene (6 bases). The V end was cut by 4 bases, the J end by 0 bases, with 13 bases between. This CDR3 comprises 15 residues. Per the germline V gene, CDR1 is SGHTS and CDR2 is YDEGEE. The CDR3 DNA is TGTGCCAGCAGCACTCGACAGGATACTAACTATGGCTACACCTTC. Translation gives CASSTRQDTNYGYTF. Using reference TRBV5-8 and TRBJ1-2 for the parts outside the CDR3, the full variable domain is EAGVTQSPTHLIKTRGQQATLRCSPISGHTSVYWYQQALGLGLQFLLWYDEGEERNRGNFPPRFSGRQFPNYSSELNVNALELEDSALYLCASSTRQDTNYGYTFGSGTRLTVV.

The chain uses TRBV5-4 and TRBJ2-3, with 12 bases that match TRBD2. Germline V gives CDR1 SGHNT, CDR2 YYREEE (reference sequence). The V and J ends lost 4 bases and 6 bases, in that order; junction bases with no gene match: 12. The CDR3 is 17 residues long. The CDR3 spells CASSPTPLAGGGDTQYF. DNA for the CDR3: TGTGCCAGCAGCCCAACCCCCCTAGCGGGAGGGGGTGATACGCAGTATTTT.

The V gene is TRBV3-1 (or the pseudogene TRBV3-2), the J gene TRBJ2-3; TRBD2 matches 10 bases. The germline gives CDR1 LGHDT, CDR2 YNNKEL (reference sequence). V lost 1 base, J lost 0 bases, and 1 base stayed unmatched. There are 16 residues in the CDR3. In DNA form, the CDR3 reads TGTGCCAGCAGCCAAGTAGCGGGAGGAAGCACAGATACGCAGTATTTT. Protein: CASSQVAGGSTDTQYF.

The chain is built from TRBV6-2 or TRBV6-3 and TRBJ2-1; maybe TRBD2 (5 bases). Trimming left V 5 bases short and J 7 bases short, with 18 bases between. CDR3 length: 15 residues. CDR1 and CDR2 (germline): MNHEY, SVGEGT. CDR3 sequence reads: CASSPRSPDSNEQFF. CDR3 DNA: TGTGCCAGCAGTCCCCGAAGTCCGGACTCTAATGAGCAGTTCTTC.

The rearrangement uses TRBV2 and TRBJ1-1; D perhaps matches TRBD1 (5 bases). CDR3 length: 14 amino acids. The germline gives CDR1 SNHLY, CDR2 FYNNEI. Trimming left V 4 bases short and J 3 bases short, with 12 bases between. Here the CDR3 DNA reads TGTGCCAGCAGTGTATATCAGGGCCACACTGAAGCTTTCTTT. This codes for CASSVYQGHTEAFF. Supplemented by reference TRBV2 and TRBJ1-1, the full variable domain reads EPEVTQTPSHQVTQMGQEVILRCVPISNHLYFYWYRQILGQKVEFLVSFYNNEISEKSEIFDDQFSVERPDGSNFTLKIRSTKLEDSAMYFCASSVYQGHTEAFFGQGTRLTVV.

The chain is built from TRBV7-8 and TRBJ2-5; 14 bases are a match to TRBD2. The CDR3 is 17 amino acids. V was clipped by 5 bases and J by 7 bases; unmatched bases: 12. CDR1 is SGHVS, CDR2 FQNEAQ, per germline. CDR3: CASSLLAGTSGSGTQYF. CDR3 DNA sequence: TGTGCCAGCAGCCTCCTCGCCGGGACTAGCGGGAGCGGGACCCAGTACTTC. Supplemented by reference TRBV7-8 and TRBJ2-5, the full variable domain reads GAGVSQSPRYKVAKRGQDVALRCDPISGHVSLFWYQQALGQGPEFLTYFQNEAQLDKSGLPSDRFFAERPEGSVSTLKIQRTQQEDSAVYLCASSLLAGTSGSGTQYFGPGTRLLVL.

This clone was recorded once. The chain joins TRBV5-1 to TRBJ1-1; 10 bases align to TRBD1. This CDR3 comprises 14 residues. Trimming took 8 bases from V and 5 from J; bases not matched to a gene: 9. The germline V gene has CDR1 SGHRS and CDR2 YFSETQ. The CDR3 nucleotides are TGCGCCAGTGGGACAGGGGACCGGACGACTGAAGCTTTCTTT. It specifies CASGTGDRTTEAFF.

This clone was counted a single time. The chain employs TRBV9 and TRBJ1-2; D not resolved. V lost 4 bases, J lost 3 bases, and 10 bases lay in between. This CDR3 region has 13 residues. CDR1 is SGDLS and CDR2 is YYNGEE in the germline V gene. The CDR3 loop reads CASSPRGDYGYTF. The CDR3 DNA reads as TGTGCCAGCAGCCCGAGAGGCGACTATGGCTACACCTTC.

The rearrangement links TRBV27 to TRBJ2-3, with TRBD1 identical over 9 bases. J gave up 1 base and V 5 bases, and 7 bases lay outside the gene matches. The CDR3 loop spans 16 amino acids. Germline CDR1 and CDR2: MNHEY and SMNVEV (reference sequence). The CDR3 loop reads CASSDRTGVGTDTQYF. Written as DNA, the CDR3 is TGTGCCAGCAGTGACAGGACAGGGGTGGGCACAGATACGCAGTATTTT.

CDR3 DNA sequence: TGTGCCAGCAGCGTAGCAGGCAGGGCGGAGGAAAAACTGTTTTTT. Amino acid sequence: CASSVAGRAEEKLFF. This chain links TRBV9 with TRBJ1-4; D is possibly TRBD1 (5 bases). The germline V gene has CDR1 SGDLS and CDR2 YYNGEE. The CDR3 is 15 amino acids. V was shortened by 0 bases and J by 8 bases, with 14 bases between the two germline ends. Looking up the rest from reference TRBV9 and TRBJ1-4 gives the full variable domain: DSGVTQTPKHLITATGQRVTLRCSPRSGDLSVYWYQQSLDQGLQFLIQYYNGEERAKGNILERFSAQQFPDLHSELNLSSLELGDSALYFCASSVAGRAEEKLFFGSGTQLSVL.

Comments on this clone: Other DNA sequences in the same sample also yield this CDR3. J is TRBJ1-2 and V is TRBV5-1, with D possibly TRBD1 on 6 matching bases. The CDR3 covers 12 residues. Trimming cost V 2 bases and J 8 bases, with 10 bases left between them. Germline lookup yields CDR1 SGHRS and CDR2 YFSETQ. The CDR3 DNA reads TGCGCCAGCAGCTTCGACAGGTTCGGCTACACCTTC. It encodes CASSFDRFGYTF.